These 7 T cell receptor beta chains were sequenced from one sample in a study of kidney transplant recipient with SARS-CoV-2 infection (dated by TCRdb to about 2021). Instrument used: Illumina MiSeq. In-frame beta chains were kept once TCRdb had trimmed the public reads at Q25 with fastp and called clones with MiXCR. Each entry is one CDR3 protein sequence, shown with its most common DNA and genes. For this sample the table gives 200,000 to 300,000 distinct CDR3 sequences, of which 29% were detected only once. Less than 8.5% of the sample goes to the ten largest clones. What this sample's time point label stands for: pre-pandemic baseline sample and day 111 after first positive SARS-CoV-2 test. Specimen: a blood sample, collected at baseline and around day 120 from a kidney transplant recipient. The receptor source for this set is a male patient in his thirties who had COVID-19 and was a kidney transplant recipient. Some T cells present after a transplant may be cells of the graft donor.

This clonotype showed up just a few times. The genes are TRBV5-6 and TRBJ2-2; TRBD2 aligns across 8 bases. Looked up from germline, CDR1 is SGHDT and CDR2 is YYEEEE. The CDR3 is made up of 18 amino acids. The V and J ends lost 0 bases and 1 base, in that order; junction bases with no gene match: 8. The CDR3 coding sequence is TGTGCCAGCAGCTTGGTCGGACTAGCATTGCGGAACACCGGGGAGCTGTTTTTT. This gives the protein CASSLVGLALRNTGELFF. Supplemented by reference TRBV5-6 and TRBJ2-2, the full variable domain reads DAGVTQSPTHLIKTRGQQVTLRCSPKSGHDTVSWYQQALGQGPQFIFQYYEEEERQRGNFPDRFSGHQFPNYSSELNVNALLLGDSALYLCASSLVGLALRNTGELFFGEGSRLTVL.

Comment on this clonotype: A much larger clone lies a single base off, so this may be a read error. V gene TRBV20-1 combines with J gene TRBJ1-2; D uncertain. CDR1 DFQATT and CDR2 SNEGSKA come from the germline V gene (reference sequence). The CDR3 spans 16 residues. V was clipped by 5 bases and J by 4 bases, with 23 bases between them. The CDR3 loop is CSAGHGLFRRTYGYTF. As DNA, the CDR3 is TGCAGTGCTGGTCACGGGCTGTTTCGAAGGACCTATGGCTACACCTTC.

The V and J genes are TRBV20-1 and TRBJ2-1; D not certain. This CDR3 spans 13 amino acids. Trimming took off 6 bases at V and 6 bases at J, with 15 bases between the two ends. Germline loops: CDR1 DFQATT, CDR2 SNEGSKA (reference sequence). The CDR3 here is CSAVPGPVNEQFF. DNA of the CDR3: TGCAGTGCCGTTCCCGGGCCAGTCAATGAGCAGTTCTTC.

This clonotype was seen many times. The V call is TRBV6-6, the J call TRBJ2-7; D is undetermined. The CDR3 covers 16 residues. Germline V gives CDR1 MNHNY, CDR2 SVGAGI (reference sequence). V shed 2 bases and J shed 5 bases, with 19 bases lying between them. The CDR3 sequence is CASSYARNPPGHEQYF. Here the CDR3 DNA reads TGTGCCAGCAGTTACGCACGGAATCCGCCGGGCCACGAGCAGTACTTC.

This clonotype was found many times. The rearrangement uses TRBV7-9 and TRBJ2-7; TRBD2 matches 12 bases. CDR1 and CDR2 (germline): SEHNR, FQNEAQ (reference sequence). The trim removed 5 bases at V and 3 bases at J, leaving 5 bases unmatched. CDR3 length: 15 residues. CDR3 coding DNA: TGTGCCAGCAGCCCACAGACTAGCGGGAGCTACGAGCAGTACTTC. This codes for CASSPQTSGSYEQYF.

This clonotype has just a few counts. In DNA, the CDR3 is TGTGCCAGCAGCGCGAAGCCCCGTAACTTCACAGATACGCAGTATTTT. Its translation: CASSAKPRNFTDTQYF. The J gene is TRBJ2-3, the V gene TRBV11-2; D gene uncertain. Germline CDR1 SGHAT, CDR2 FQNNGV. V lost 5 bases and J 2 bases, leaving 17 bases between the germline ends. This CDR3 region has 16 residues.

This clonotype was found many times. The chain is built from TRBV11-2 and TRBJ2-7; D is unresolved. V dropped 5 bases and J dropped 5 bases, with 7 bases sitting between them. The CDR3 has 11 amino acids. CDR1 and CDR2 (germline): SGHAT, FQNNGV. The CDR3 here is CASSVRNEQYF. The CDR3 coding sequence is TGTGCCAGCAGCGTTCGGAACGAGCAGTACTTC.